The TCR beta chain described here comes from a study of blood T cell repertoires in COVID-19. Study-level background: Nucleic acid was either cDNA or gDNA, and it came from T cells, B-cell-depleted T cells, or PBMCs.

Cohorts were assigned according to the clinical history that participants reported. The germline gives CDR1 MNHEY, CDR2 SVGAGI. The length of the CDR3 is 14 residues. Trimming removed 0 bases from V and 5 bases from J, with 10 bases in between. In the original processing: Estimation of nucleated cell counts was performed using reference gene primer amplification. The data were produced by immunoSEQ multiplex PCR, yet TCRdb's version contains in-frame clones alone and is incomplete. V and J calls and clone size are those listed in that table; D and trimming were worked out from the DNA. The sample contains 300,000 to 400,000 clones, roughly 89% of which appear only once.

The sequencing input was PBMCs or T cells enriched from blood (not recorded which). The chain recombines TRBV6-5 with TRBJ2-5; the D gene is possibly TRBD2 (5 bases). The sequence was collected from a man aged 60 to 75 who had recovered from COVID-19. The CDR3 is CASSYSEEAETQYF. The CDR3 region has the DNA TGTGCCAGCAGTTACTCGGAGGAGGCCGAGACCCAGTACTTC.